The 20 T cell receptor beta chains given below trace back to one sample, sequenced in a study of blood T cell repertoires in COVID-19. Here immunoSEQ multiplex PCR was the method, and the copy in TCRdb shows in-frame clones only, minus some. The sample comprises tens of thousands of clones, around four fifths of which are singletons, and about 10% rests with the top ten. Sequenced input: peripheral blood. The origin of the receptors is a human donor in a cohort sampled during active COVID-19.

The chain's CDR3 is CASSPWTGAMAGYTF. The CDR3 nucleotides are TGTGCCAGCAGCCCGTGGACAGGCGCAATGGCTGGCTACACCTTC. The genes are TRBV9 and TRBJ1-2; 7 nucleotides line up with TRBD1. CDR3 length: 15 amino acids. The junction had 13 bases not matched to a gene; V was cut back by 4 bases and J by 7 bases. Germline lookup yields CDR1 SGDLS and CDR2 YYNGEE.

This sequence joins TRBV3-1 (or the pseudogene TRBV3-2) and TRBJ1-5; D is unresolved. V dropped 6 bases and J dropped 6 bases, with 12 bases sitting between them. Per the germline V gene, CDR1 is LGHDT and CDR2 is YNNKEL (reference sequence). The CDR3 is 13 amino acids. The CDR3 loop is CASSPPGGQPQHF. The CDR3, as DNA: TGTGCCAGCAGTCCTCCAGGAGGTCAGCCCCAGCATTTT.

V is TRBV28 and J is TRBJ1-1; D is perhaps TRBD1 (6 bases). V was cut by 3 bases and J by 4 bases, with 15 bases left in between. CDR1 and CDR2 (germline): MDHEN, SYDVKM. This CDR3 region has 15 residues. CDR3 region: CASSLWGQGSTEAFF. The CDR3 DNA follows: TGTGCCAGCAGTTTGTGGGGCCAGGGGAGCACTGAAGCTTTCTTT.

This clone was counted once. J is TRBJ2-7 and V is TRBV5-1, with D hard to call. V lost 0 bases and J 2 bases, leaving 6 bases between the germline ends. The CDR3 runs to 13 residues. Germline CDR1 SGHRS, CDR2 YFSETQ. DNA for the CDR3: TGCGCCAGCAGCTTGGCCATCACCTACGAGCAGTACTTC. Translating it yields CASSLAITYEQYF. The variable domain in full, completed from reference TRBV5-1 and TRBJ2-7, reads KAGVTQTPRYLIKTRGQQVTLSCSPISGHRSVSWYQQTPGQGLQFLFEYFSETQRNKGNFPGRFSGRQFSNSRSEMNVSTLELGDSALYLCASSLAITYEQYFGPGTRLTVT.

This clone was counted a single time. This rearrangement joins TRBV11-2 to TRBJ1-2, with no clear D. Germline CDR1 reads SGHAT; CDR2 reads FQNNGV. The CDR3 spans 13 residues. V lost 0 bases, J lost 7 bases, and 9 bases lay in between. The CDR3 DNA reads TGTGCCAGCAGCTTAGAGAGTTCTAGTGGCTACACCTTC. Its protein product is CASSLESSSGYTF.

The chain links TRBV6-5 to TRBJ2-7; 7 nucleotides align to TRBD2. The CDR3 has 15 residues. Germline lookup yields CDR1 MNHEY and CDR2 SVGAGI. V was clipped by 6 bases and J by 4 bases; unmatched bases: 12. The CDR3 is CASSPRGGAGYEQYF. The CDR3 nucleotides are TGTGCCAGCAGCCCACGCGGGGGAGCGGGGTACGAGCAGTACTTC.

The chain joins TRBV11-2 to TRBJ1-2, with D hard to call. This CDR3 is built from 18 residues. Germline assignment: CDR1 SGHAT and CDR2 FQNNGV. V shed 6 bases and J shed 4 bases, with 27 bases lying between them. The CDR3 region is CASSPFGKRREHFYGYTF. CDR3 nucleotide sequence: TGTGCCAGCAGTCCTTTTGGAAAACGGCGGGAGCACTTCTATGGCTACACCTTC.

This chain links TRBV3-1 (or the pseudogene TRBV3-2) with TRBJ1-2, with 8 nucleotides matching TRBD1. The CDR3 is 17 residues long. Germline CDR1 is LGHDT and CDR2 is YNNKEL (reference sequence). The V gene end was trimmed by 3 bases and the J gene end by 2 bases; junction bases not matched to a gene: 11. This CDR3 is CASSHRGQGVGNYGYTF. The CDR3 DNA is TGTGCCAGCAGCCACAGGGGGCAAGGGGTAGGAAACTATGGCTACACCTTC.

The chain employs TRBV5-4 and TRBJ1-3; D might be TRBD1 (5 bases). Trimming removed 4 bases at V and 0 bases at J, with 8 bases between. The CDR3 is 14 amino acids. Germline CDR1 SGHNT, CDR2 YYREEE (reference sequence). DNA for the CDR3: TGTGCCAGCAGCGCTGACAGCTCTGGAAACACCATATATTTT. Its translation: CASSADSSGNTIYF.

In its sample, this clone was seen a few times. The V gene is TRBV6-2 or TRBV6-3, the J gene TRBJ2-5; 10 bases agree with TRBD2. The V gene end was trimmed by 2 bases and the J gene end by 1 base; junction bases not matched to a gene: 10. This CDR3 has 18 residues. Per germline, CDR1 MNHEY and CDR2 SVGEGT. The CDR3 region is CASSYSGGGQGRQETQYF. The CDR3 DNA reads TGTGCCAGCAGTTACAGCGGGGGGGGCCAGGGACGCCAAGAGACCCAGTACTTC.

The V gene is TRBV25-1, the J gene TRBJ2-1; 7 bases are a match to TRBD1. CDR3 length: 15 amino acids. Looked up from germline, CDR1 is MGHDK and CDR2 is SYGVNS. Trimming took 4 bases from V and 3 from J; bases not matched to a gene: 6. CDR3 sequence reads: CASSVTGQIYNEQFF. In DNA form, the CDR3 reads TGTGCCAGCAGTGTTACGGGACAGATCTACAATGAGCAGTTCTTC. Full variable domain (missing parts from reference TRBV25-1 and TRBJ2-1): EADIYQTPRYLVIGTGKKITLECSQTMGHDKMYWYQQDPGMELHLIHYSYGVNSTEKGDLSSESTVSRIRTEHFPLTLESARPSHTSQYLCASSVTGQIYNEQFFGPGTRLTVL.

J is TRBJ1-4 and V is TRBV25-1, with 8 bases matching TRBD1. From germline, CDR1 is MGHDK and CDR2 SYGVNS. The junction had 7 bases not matched to a gene; V was cut back by 6 bases and J by 1 base. The CDR3 loop spans 16 amino acids. DNA for the CDR3: TGTGCCAGCAGCCCCGGGACAGGACGAACTAATGAAAAACTGTTTTTT. Its protein product is CASSPGTGRTNEKLFF.

The chain recombines TRBV3-1 (or the pseudogene TRBV3-2) with TRBJ2-7; possibly TRBD2 for D (7 bases). The CDR3 extends over 14 amino acids. Germline lookup yields CDR1 LGHDT and CDR2 YNNKEL (reference sequence). Trimming took off 2 bases at V and 3 bases at J, with 11 bases between the two ends. CDR3 DNA: TGTGCCAGCAGCCAATTGGGAGGGGGCTACGAGCAGTACTTC. Translated, it gives CASSQLGGGYEQYF.

The chain combines TRBV28 with TRBJ1-2, with D maybe TRBD1 (6 bases). Per the germline V gene, CDR1 is MDHEN and CDR2 is SYDVKM. V was shortened by 5 bases and J by 3 bases, with 19 bases between the two germline ends. This CDR3 comprises 16 residues. CDR3 protein: CASSPNLGATDYGYTF. The CDR3 bases are TGTGCCAGCAGTCCCAATCTGGGGGCGACGGACTATGGCTACACCTTC.

This chain connects TRBV6-2 or TRBV6-3 to TRBJ2-1, with 9 nucleotides matching TRBD2. The CDR3 totals 16 residues. The ends lost 4 bases at V and 6 bases at J; junction bases unmatched: 10. Germline CDR1 MNHEY, CDR2 SVGEGT. The CDR3 sequence is CASSSLAGADSNEQFF. The DNA for the CDR3 is TGTGCCAGCAGTTCATTAGCGGGGGCCGACTCCAATGAGCAGTTCTTC.

The chain has TRBV5-1 and TRBJ1-1; unclear D gene. This CDR3 has 14 amino acids. Germline loops: CDR1 SGHRS, CDR2 YFSETQ. V was pared by 0 bases and J by 5 bases, with 11 bases between. In DNA, the CDR3 is TGCGCCAGCAGCTTGGTCGGGGAACGAACTGAAGCTTTCTTT. Protein sequence: CASSLVGERTEAFF. The full variable domain, with the rest looked up from reference TRBV5-1 and TRBJ1-1, is KAGVTQTPRYLIKTRGQQVTLSCSPISGHRSVSWYQQTPGQGLQFLFEYFSETQRNKGNFPGRFSGRQFSNSRSEMNVSTLELGDSALYLCASSLVGERTEAFFGQGTRLTVV.

The chain is built from TRBV29-1 and TRBJ1-1; TRBD1 matches 8 bases. The CDR3 extends over 13 amino acids. The V segment lost 7 bases and the J segment 7 bases; nucleotides outside the gene matches: 11. Germline-derived CDR1 and CDR2 are SQVTM and ANQGSEA. The CDR3 DNA sequence: TGCAGCGCCGGGACAGGACTGGGCGGTGAAGCTTTCTTT. It codes for CSAGTGLGGEAFF.

The chain is built from TRBV25-1 and TRBJ1-2, with 7 bases that match TRBD1. Germline assignment: CDR1 MGHDK and CDR2 SYGVNS. The CDR3 totals 13 residues. V shed 8 bases and J 4 bases; nucleotides not matched to a gene: 7. As DNA, the CDR3 is TGTGCCAGCTCCCAGGGGGGCAGCTATGGCTACACCTTC. The encoded protein is CASSQGGSYGYTF.

V gene TRBV9 combines with J gene TRBJ1-4; D may be TRBD1 (6 bases). V lost 2 bases to trimming and J lost 4 bases, with 15 bases between them. The CDR3 is made up of 16 amino acids. CDR1 and CDR2 (germline): SGDLS, YYNGEE. The CDR3 nucleotides are TGTGCCAGCAGCGTCCAACAGGGTTTAGGTAATGAAAAACTGTTTTTT. Translation: CASSVQQGLGNEKLFF. The full variable domain, with the rest looked up from reference TRBV9 and TRBJ1-4, is DSGVTQTPKHLITATGQRVTLRCSPRSGDLSVYWYQQSLDQGLQFLIQYYNGEERAKGNILERFSAQQFPDLHSELNLSSLELGDSALYFCASSVQQGLGNEKLFFGSGTQLSVL.

The chain uses TRBV10-3 and TRBJ1-4; TRBD1 might be the D (6 bases). This CDR3 comprises 15 residues. Germline V CDR1 and CDR2: ENHRY, SYGVKD. V dropped 4 bases and J dropped 7 bases, with 16 bases sitting between them. CDR3 sequence: CAISGEQGRGEKLFF. CDR3 coding DNA: TGTGCCATCAGTGGAGAACAGGGCAGGGGTGAAAAACTGTTTTTT.